This T cell receptor (beta chain) was sequenced for a study of beta chain features in type 1 diabetes. From germline, CDR1 is SGHRS and CDR2 YFSETQ. The CDR3 runs 15 residues. J was trimmed by 6 bases and V by 0 bases; bases with no gene match: 5. This clone was counted a few times. Its antigen is unknown. Findings and limits, study-wide: Lower insertion and higher deletion counts appeared at VDJ junctions in type 1 diabetes patients. All four CD4+ subsets from Type 1 diabetes patients carried moderately but significantly shorter TCRB CDR3s. The naive, central memory and Treg TCRB repertoires looked more alike in patients than they did in healthy donors.

Sequenced material consisted of expressed TCRB transcripts (all of the isolated RNA was reverse transcribed). Sequencing used immunoSEQ multiplex PCR; TCRdb keeps in-frame clones, though not all of them. The table records roughly 350,000 clones, 8.5% to 10% of them present only once. The receptor's source is a man under 40 with type 1 diabetes. The source material was central memory CD4+ T cells from blood. The V call is TRBV5-1, the J call TRBJ1-4; 7 bases agree with TRBD1. The CDR3 protein is CASSLGDSPYEKLFF. In DNA form, the CDR3 reads TGCGCCAGCAGCTTGGGGGACAGTCCTTATGAAAAACTGTTTTTT. Filled out from reference TRBV5-1 and TRBJ1-4, the complete variable domain reads KAGVTQTPRYLIKTRGQQVTLSCSPISGHRSVSWYQQTPGQGLQFLFEYFSETQRNKGNFPGRFSGRQFSNSRSEMNVSTLELGDSALYLCASSLGDSPYEKLFFGSGTQLSVL.